A selection of T cell receptor beta chains follows, all from one sample in a study of neoadjuvant anti-PD-1 for oral cavity cancer. Assay: immunoSEQ multiplex PCR; the TCRdb copy retains only in-frame clones and omits some. The sample records about 61,000 clones, under 85% being singletons. Sequencing used PBMCs, obtained before nivolumab (anti-PD-1) treatment. Receptors were obtained from a person aged 40 to 85 with oral cavity squamous cell carcinoma. CDR3s include the opening cysteine and the closing phenylalanine or tryptophan. The D gene is left open where the match is weak. The listing skips clone size in some rows; elsewhere it reads once, few, many or a size class.

clone_size	d_call	v_call	j_call	cdr3_length	cdr3_aa	cdr3_nt
NA	TRBD1	TRBV11-2	TRBJ1-1	13	CAAVGQGGTEAFF	TGTGCCGCCGTAGGACAGGGCGGCACTGAAGCTTTCTTT
NA	NA	TRBV2	TRBJ1-1	12	CASRAGQTEAFF	TGTGCCAGCAGGGCTGGACAGACTGAAGCTTTCTTT
NA	NA	TRBV28	TRBJ2-5	15	CASSLGGTLGETQYF	TGTGCCAGCAGCCTAGGCGGGACTTTGGGAGAGACCCAGTACTTC
NA	TRBD1	TRBV2	TRBJ2-7	14	CASSSTGSSYEQYF	TGTGCCAGCAGTTCGACAGGGAGCTCCTACGAGCAGTACTTC
NA	NA	TRBV29-1	TRBJ2-7	13	CSVAGTIWGEQYF	TGCAGCGTTGCGGGGACGATCTGGGGCGAGCAGTACTTC
NA	NA	TRBV5-3	TRBJ1-1	15	CARSSKGGLYTEAFF	TGTGCCAGAAGCTCAAAAGGAGGTTTATACACTGAAGCTTTCTTT
NA	NA	TRBV29-1	TRBJ1-5	13	CSASAGAGQPQHF	TGCAGCGCGAGTGCGGGGGCGGGACAGCCCCAGCATTTT
NA	NA	TRBV19	TRBJ1-1	15	CASSIARPMNTEAFF	TGTGCCAGTAGTATAGCCAGACCCATGAACACTGAAGCTTTCTTT
NA	NA	TRBV6-5	TRBJ1-2	14	CASSYSDRAPGYTF	TGTGCCAGCAGTTACTCGGATAGGGCCCCTGGCTACACCTTC
few	NA	TRBV25-1	TRBJ1-2	17	CASSEWSNRVLDHGYTF	TGTGCCAGCAGTGAATGGTCCAACAGGGTGTTGGATCATGGCTACACCTTC
NA	NA	TRBV11-2	TRBJ1-2	12	CASSLADNGYTF	TGTGCCAGCAGCTTAGCGGATAATGGCTACACCTTC
NA	NA	TRBV19	TRBJ1-5	16	CASSTGYRAFNQPQHF	TGTGCCAGTAGTACCGGATACAGGGCTTTCAATCAGCCCCAGCATTTT
NA	NA	TRBV7-9	TRBJ1-1	16	CASSLGRFEGETEAFF	TGTGCCAGCAGCTTAGGGCGGTTCGAGGGAGAAACTGAAGCTTTCTTT
NA	TRBD2	TRBV2	TRBJ2-3	16	CASSPSASGRTDTQYF	TGTGCCAGCAGTCCCTCGGCTAGCGGGAGGACAGATACGCAGTATTTT
NA	NA	TRBV28	TRBJ1-2	15	CASRMEDWFPYGYTF	TGTGCCAGCAGGATGGAGGATTGGTTCCCCTATGGCTACACCTTC
NA	TRBD1	TRBV15	TRBJ2-3	15	CATSGYRGFTDTQYF	TGTGCCACCAGCGGTTACAGGGGGTTCACAGATACGCAGTATTTT
NA	NA	TRBV7-2	TRBJ1-3	15	CASSSTGGSGNTIYF	TGTGCCAGCAGCTCAACGGGGGGGTCTGGAAACACCATATATTTT
NA	NA	TRBV7-8	TRBJ2-3	14	CASSFRDKTDTQYF	TGTGCCAGCAGCTTCCGGGATAAAACAGATACGCAGTATTTT
NA	TRBD1	TRBV5-1	TRBJ2-7	15	CASSSGGQGAREQYF	TGCGCCAGCAGCTCAGGGGGACAGGGGGCAAGGGAGCAGTACTTC
NA	NA	TRBV7-9	TRBJ2-5	13	CASSPGPVETQYF	TGTGCCAGCAGCCCGGGTCCGGTGGAGACCCAGTACTTC
few	NA	TRBV11-2	TRBJ2-7	16	CASSLMARVTSYEQYF	TGTGCCAGCAGCTTAATGGCCAGGGTCACTTCCTACGAGCAGTACTTC
NA	NA	TRBV7-8	TRBJ2-3	13	CASSLAHGDTQYF	TGTGCCAGCAGCTTAGCGCATGGAGATACGCAGTATTTT
NA	NA	TRBV4-1	TRBJ2-1	17	CASTWGRTTSSYNEQFF	TGCGCCAGCACTTGGGGGAGGACCACGAGCTCCTACAATGAGCAGTTCTTC
once	NA	TRBV4-2	TRBJ2-1	16	CASSQDGGGALNEQFF	TGTGCCAGCAGCCAAGACGGAGGGGGGGCCCTCAATGAGCAGTTCTTC
NA	TRBD2	TRBV7-7	TRBJ2-1	19	CASSLTLPGTSGGANEQFF	TGTGCCAGCAGCCTCACCCTCCCCGGGACTAGCGGGGGGGCGAATGAGCAGTTCTTC
NA	NA	TRBV19	TRBJ1-5	15	CASESQGIGNQPQHF	TGTGCCAGCGAATCACAGGGTATCGGGAATCAGCCCCAGCATTTT
NA	NA	TRBV5-4	TRBJ1-2	13	CASNPGGFYGYTF	TGTGCCAGCAACCCAGGAGGTTTCTATGGCTACACCTTC
NA	NA	TRBV30	TRBJ2-3	14	CAWRGSGYTDTQYF	TGTGCCTGGAGGGGTAGCGGATACACAGATACGCAGTATTTT
NA	TRBD2	TRBV2	TRBJ2-5	15	CASSAQSGGAETQYF	TGTGCCAGCAGTGCTCAAAGCGGGGGGGCCGAGACCCAGTACTTC
many	TRBD2	TRBV14	TRBJ2-7	15	CASSQVAGGPYEQYF	TGTGCCAGCAGCCAAGTAGCGGGAGGACCTTACGAGCAGTACTTC
NA	NA	TRBV20-1	TRBJ2-7	11	CSHGSSYEQYF	TGCAGTCACGGGAGCTCCTACGAGCAGTACTTC
NA	TRBD2	TRBV5-1	TRBJ2-7	20	CASSSLLAEGLGAGAYEQYF	TGCGCCAGCAGCTCCCTCCTAGCGGAGGGGCTTGGAGCGGGAGCCTACGAGCAGTACTTC
NA	NA	TRBV20-1	TRBJ2-1	10	CSASYDEQFF	TGCAGTGCTAGTTACGATGAGCAGTTCTTC
few	NA	TRBV15	TRBJ1-5	13	CATSSRANQPQHF	TGTGCCACCAGCAGCAGGGCCAATCAGCCCCAGCATTTT
NA	TRBD1	TRBV7-9	TRBJ1-4	14	CASSYTGGTEKLFF	TGTGCCAGCAGCTACACAGGGGGAACCGAAAAACTGTTTTTT
NA	NA	TRBV9	TRBJ1-5	16	CASSVGSSGDHQPQHF	TGTGCCAGCAGCGTGGGCTCGTCAGGGGATCATCAGCCCCAGCATTTT
NA	TRBD1	TRBV9	TRBJ1-1	14	CASSVVTGATEAFF	TGTGCCAGCAGCGTAGTTACAGGGGCCACTGAAGCTTTCTTT
NA	TRBD2	TRBV5-5	TRBJ2-2	15	CASSVTSGNTGELFF	TGTGCCAGCAGCGTTACTAGCGGCAACACCGGGGAGCTGTTTTTT
few	NA	TRBV6-6	TRBJ2-7	13	CASSYSGVYEQYF	TGTGCCAGCAGTTACTCAGGAGTCTACGAGCAGTACTTC
NA	TRBD1	TRBV6-6	TRBJ1-5	13	CASNRQGTLPQHF	TGTGCCAGCAATCGACAGGGTACACTGCCCCAGCATTTT
NA	TRBD2	TRBV7-3	TRBJ2-1	14	CASSVAGGPNEQFF	TGTGCCAGCAGCGTAGCGGGAGGGCCCAATGAGCAGTTCTTC
NA	NA	TRBV19	TRBJ1-5	14	CASSRVQGNQPQHF	TGTGCCAGTAGCCGGGTTCAGGGGAATCAGCCCCAGCATTTT
NA	NA	TRBV6-6	TRBJ1-2	15	CASRSPGESNYGYTF	TGTGCCAGCAGAAGCCCAGGGGAGTCTAACTATGGCTACACCTTC
NA	TRBD2	TRBV6-5	TRBJ2-7	15	CASSPLAAGSYEQYF	TGTGCCAGCAGTCCCCTAGCGGCCGGCTCCTACGAGCAGTACTTC
NA	TRBD1	TRBV10-3	TRBJ2-7	18	CAISESSSRAGGPYEQYF	TGTGCCATCAGTGAGTCGAGTAGCAGGGCAGGGGGCCCCTACGAGCAGTACTTC
NA	NA	TRBV5-4	TRBJ2-3	14	CASSWGIGTDTQYF	TGTGCCAGCAGCTGGGGTATAGGCACAGATACGCAGTATTTT
few	TRBD1	TRBV18	TRBJ2-5	13	CASSPGQEETQYF	TGTGCCAGCTCACCGGGACAGGAAGAGACCCAGTACTTC
NA	NA	TRBV11-2	TRBJ2-2	16	CASSLAGFGLLGELFF	TGTGCCAGCAGCTTAGCCGGCTTCGGCCTGCTAGGGGAGCTGTTTTTT
NA	NA	TRBV2	TRBJ1-4	15	CASRGGPPLNEKLFF	TGTGCCAGCAGGGGCGGACCACCTCTTAATGAAAAACTGTTTTTT
NA	NA	TRBV27	TRBJ2-4	11	CASSLGSIQYF	TGTGCCAGCAGCTTAGGATCCATTCAGTACTTC
NA	TRBD1	TRBV19	TRBJ1-2	15	CASSVPGQGQVGYTF	TGTGCCAGTAGTGTCCCCGGACAGGGGCAAGTAGGCTACACCTTC